This is a list of T cell receptor beta chains from one sample in a study of Graves' ophthalmopathy and Graves' hyperthyroidism. MiXCR was run by TCRdb on the multiplex PCR reads, yielding one entry per CDR3 protein. This sample has around 670,000 distinct CDR3 sequences; around 40% occur once, and the top ten carry 44%. Source material: peripheral blood. The receptors were gathered from an adult man with Graves' ophthalmopathy. CDR3s include the opening cysteine and the closing phenylalanine or tryptophan. D genes are given only for firm matches. A clone size is listed for some rows: how often the clone was seen (once, few, many), or a class if it is expanded.

TRBV6-6	-	few	13	TRBJ2-7	CASSPRGRNEQYF	TGTGCCAGCAGTCCCAGGGGAAGGAACGAGCAGTACTTC
TRBV20-1	TRBD2	-	16	TRBJ2-7	CSARGDQRGPSYEQYF	TGCAGTGCTAGAGGGGATCAGCGGGGGCCTTCCTACGAGCAGTACTTC
TRBV29-1	-	many	13	TRBJ2-5	CSLRTGPQETQYF	TGCAGCCTTAGGACGGGACCCCAAGAGACCCAGTACTTC
TRBV20-1	-	-	13	TRBJ1-2	CSARTFSGDGYTF	TGCAGTGCTAGAACCTTTTCAGGTGATGGCTACACCTTC
TRBV11-2	TRBD2	-	17	TRBJ2-7	CASSPPTSGRSYYEQYF	TGTGCCAGCAGTCCACCGACTAGCGGGAGGTCATACTACGAGCAGTACTTC
TRBV2	-	-	16	TRBJ1-5	CAGSEVRLPGNQSQHF	TGTGCCGGCAGTGAAGTTCGCTTACCTGGGAATCAGTCCCAGCATTTT
TRBV12-3/TRBV12-4	TRBD1	-	13	TRBJ2-5	CASSRSRGETQYF	TGTGCCAGCAGTCGGAGCAGGGGGGAGACCCAGTACTTC
TRBV7-9	TRBD2	-	17	TRBJ2-2	CASSRRVAGGNTGELFF	TGTGCCAGCAGCCGCCGGGTAGCGGGAGGGAACACCGGGGAGCTGTTTTTT
TRBV12-3/TRBV12-4	TRBD1	-	15	TRBJ1-2	CASSPWTGTTNRYTF	TGTGCCAGCAGTCCATGGACAGGGACTACCAATCGCTACACCTTC
TRBV24-1	TRBD1	many	15	TRBJ1-5	CATSDPGTGDGPQHF	TGTGCCACCAGTGACCCAGGGACAGGTGATGGGCCCCAGCATTTT
TRBV29-1	-	-	13	TRBJ2-4	CSVGGVAKNIQYF	TGCAGCGTCGGAGGGGTAGCCAAAAACATTCAGTACTTC
TRBV14	-	many	12	TRBJ1-1	CASRGGGTEAFF	TGTGCCAGCAGAGGAGGGGGAACTGAAGCTTTCTTT
TRBV2	-	-	14	TRBJ2-5	CASSEWAARETQYF	TGTGCCAGCAGTGAATGGGCAGCCCGGGAGACCCAGTACTTC
TRBV7-3	-	-	14	TRBJ2-7	CANSQDHRDYEQYF	TGCGCCAACAGCCAAGATCATCGGGACTACGAGCAGTACTTC
TRBV9	-	-	14	TRBJ2-5	CASSRAGSQETQYF	TGTGCCAGCAGCCGGGCTGGAAGTCAAGAGACCCAGTACTTC
TRBV7-6	-	many	14	TRBJ1-1	CASSLSPRSTEAFF	TGTGCCAGCAGCTTAAGTCCTAGGAGCACTGAAGCTTTCTTT
TRBV29-1	-	many	10	TRBJ1-2	CSVDRDGYTF	TGCAGCGTTGACAGGGACGGCTACACCTTC
TRBV20-1	-	-	15	TRBJ2-5	CSARDVRVPGETQYF	TGCAGTGCTAGAGATGTGAGGGTGCCAGGGGAGACCCAGTACTTC
TRBV10-3	-	-	12	TRBJ1-2	CASKGRSYGYTF	TGTGCCAGCAAGGGGAGGAGCTATGGCTACACCTTC
TRBV7-3	-	many	16	TRBJ1-1	CASSERGGTVNTEAFF	TGTGCCAGCAGCGAAAGAGGGGGAACCGTGAACACTGAAGCTTTCTTT
TRBV25-1	TRBD1	-	17	TRBJ2-5	CASSDSAGTGGRETQYF	TGTGCCAGCAGTGATAGTGCCGGGACAGGGGGCCGGGAGACCCAGTACTTC
TRBV7-2	TRBD2	many	13	TRBJ2-7	CASSFSGRGEQYF	TGTGCCAGCAGCTTTAGCGGGAGAGGCGAGCAGTACTTC
TRBV20-1	-	-	14	TRBJ1-1	CSAIPDSANTEAFF	TGCAGTGCTATCCCGGACAGTGCGAACACTGAAGCTTTCTTT
TRBV7-9	-	-	13	TRBJ2-2	CASGRTVTGELFF	TGTGCCAGTGGACGGACAGTCACCGGGGAGCTGTTTTTT
TRBV7-9	TRBD2	-	16	TRBJ2-6	CASSRGGLAGANVLTF	TGTGCCAGCAGCCGGGGGGGGTTAGCTGGGGCCAACGTCCTGACTTTC
TRBV2	TRBD2	-	14	TRBJ2-5	CATGLAGAQETQYF	TGTGCCACGGGACTAGCGGGAGCTCAAGAGACCCAGTACTTC
TRBV10-3	-	-	15	TRBJ2-3	CAISEGGLNTDTQYF	TGTGCCATCAGTGAGGGGGGGCTGAACACAGATACGCAGTATTTT